The TCR beta chain under discussion was sequenced for a study of blood T cell repertoires in COVID-19. Across the whole study: T cells, B-cell-depleted T cells, or PBMCs provided the cDNA or gDNA that served as material.

This CDR3 is 13 amino acids long. The V gene end was trimmed by 4 bases and the J gene end by 6 bases; junction bases not matched to a gene: 7. From germline, CDR1 is SGHRS and CDR2 YFSETQ. Authors' data handling: Reference gene primer amplification yielded estimated nucleated cell counts. Sequencing used immunoSEQ multiplex PCR; TCRdb keeps in-frame clones, though not all of them. V and J calls and clone size are given by that table; D and trimming were obtained from the DNA. Seen here are around 140,000 clones, 75% to 80% observed once, and the top ten hold about 3.2%. Participants spanned ages about 18 to 89 years and resided in roughly 22 US areas. Either two negative PCRs, clearance, or symptom resolution qualified Cohort 3 donors as recovered.

Input material: PBMCs or T cells enriched from blood (not recorded which). The source of this sequence is a woman aged 45-60 years who had recovered from COVID-19. J is TRBJ2-7 and V is TRBV5-1; 7 bases fit TRBD2. The chain's CDR3 is CASSRGGRPEQYF. CDR3 coding DNA: TGCGCCAGCAGCCGGGGAGGGAGGCCCGAGCAGTACTTC.